This T cell receptor (beta chain) stems from a study of vaccination and CD4 T cells after COVID-19. As regards this clonotype: Its antigen remains unidentified.

Treatment given: 10-day PBMC culture with coronavirus spike peptide pools or control peptides (ViraFEST assay). From the unexposed donor, CD4+ T cells were collected ahead of the COVID-19 pandemic (2011-2018). An Oncomine TCR Beta short-read assay was used to sequence the DNA from cultured CD4+ T cells. TCRdb recomputed calls from the PCR reads with MiXCR, one row per CDR3 protein. The sample consists of 8,500 to 10,000 distinct CDR3 sequences, less than 70% of them appearing once. J was trimmed by 2 bases and V by 2 bases; bases with no gene match: 11. Germline V gene lookup returns CDR1 DFQATT and CDR2 SNEGSKA (reference sequence). The CDR3 covers 16 residues.

The sample consisted of CD4+ T cells from blood, cultured in vitro. The chain couples TRBV20-1 to TRBJ2-7; 8 bases match TRBD2. The TCR comes from a human donor in good health. CDR3 region: CSARLYLAGPTYEQYF. The CDR3 DNA follows: TGCAGTGCTAGACTTTACTTAGCGGGACCCACCTACGAGCAGTACTTC.